Shown below are 2 T cell receptor beta chains from a single sample sequenced in a study of OX40 agonist ivuxolimab in advanced cancers. Libraries were prepared by immunoSEQ multiplex PCR; TCRdb keeps only in-frame clonotypes and omits some of them. In the table there are some 74,000 clones, roughly 86% of which are singletons. This material consisted of CD4+ or CD8+ T cells sorted from blood, taken in a trial of the OX40 agonist ivuxolimab. Receptors were obtained from an adult with an advanced solid tumor such as melanoma, head and neck, liver or kidney cancer.

The gene calls are TRBV7-3 and TRBJ2-5, with D perhaps matching TRBD1 (6 bases). Germline values: CDR1 SGHTA, CDR2 FQGTGA. Trimming took off 1 base at V and 3 bases at J, with 6 bases between the two ends. This CDR3 is 13 amino acids long. The CDR3 sequence is CASSLNREETQYF. CDR3 in DNA: TGTGCCAGCAGCTTAAACAGGGAAGAGACCCAGTACTTC. Together with reference TRBV7-3 and TRBJ2-5, the CDR3 gives the full variable domain: GAGVSQTPSNKVTEKGKYVELRCDPISGHTALYWYRQSLGQGPEFLIYFQGTGAADDSGLPNDRFFAVRPEGSVSTLKIQRTERGDSAVYLCASSLNREETQYFGPGTRLLVL.

This clone was counted a few times. This sequence joins TRBV19 and TRBJ2-7; TRBD2 matches 9 bases. This CDR3 region has 14 residues. V trimming: 5 bases; J trimming: 2 bases; junction bases outside the gene matches: 4. Germline CDR1 LNHDA, CDR2 SQIVND (reference sequence). The CDR3 nucleotides read TGTGCCAGTAGTGAGACTAGCGGAACCTACGAGCAGTACTTC. Encoded protein: CASSETSGTYEQYF.